This TCR beta chain emerged from a study of regulatory T cells in long-lasting Graves disease. The study's findings and limits: Results may be inaccurate due to the small sample size. Lower TCR diversity characterized persistent Graves' patients relative to newly diagnosed patients.

For this clonotype: Its antigen is still unknown.

Researchers made TCR beta libraries by using iRepertoire HTBI primers and running Arm-PCR on CDR3 regions. TCRdb itself ran the multiplex PCR reads through MiXCR, one entry per CDR3 protein. The sample lists roughly 400,000 distinct CDR3 sequences, about 15% occurring once. Specified time point: newly diagnosed GD, antithyroid drugs for less than 3 months. There was RNA extracted from PBMCs, and the TCR library was made from it. V lost 6 bases to trimming and J lost 0 bases; unmatched junction nucleotides: 11. Looked up from germline, CDR1 is SEHNR and CDR2 is FQNEAQ (reference sequence). The CDR3 is made up of 18 amino acids. The same data also contributed to another study, on T cells in Graves' hyperthyroidism and ophthalmopathy. This second study notes: Uncontrolled infection, other autoimmune disease, pregnancy or lactation led to exclusion. Blood held most thyroid clonotypes expanded above 0.001 frequency.

The chain has TRBV7-9 and TRBJ1-3; 10 nucleotides align to TRBD1. The specimen was peripheral blood mononuclear cells (PBMCs), collected at new diagnosis, from a patient treated with antithyroid drugs. The sequence derives from a middle-aged woman with Graves disease. The chain's CDR3 is CASRPRDRGLLSGNTIYF. DNA of the CDR3: TGTGCCAGCAGGCCCCGGGACAGGGGCCTGCTCTCTGGAAACACCATATATTTT. Drawing the rest from reference TRBV7-9 and TRBJ1-3, the complete variable domain is DTGVSQNPRHKITKRGQNVTFRCDPISEHNRLYWYRQTLGQGPEFLTYFQNEAQLEKSRLLSDRFSAERPKGSFSTLEIQRTEQGDSAMYLCASRPRDRGLLSGNTIYFGEGSWLTVV.